This is a list of T cell receptor beta chains from one sample in a study of blood T cell repertoires in COVID-19. Sequencing used immunoSEQ multiplex PCR; TCRdb keeps in-frame clones, though not all of them. The sample yields approximately 150,000 clones, around 80% seen once. Material: peripheral blood. Receptors were obtained from a woman between 65 and 79 years old who had recovered from COVID-19. The CDR3 runs from the conserved cysteine through the conserved F or W. The D gene is left open where the match is weak. Size values are once, few and many counts, or a class for expanded clones, and some rows have none.

cdr3_length	clone_size	v_call	d_call	j_call	cdr3_aa	cdr3_nt
16	once	TRBV5-1	-	TRBJ1-4	CASSLQDSATNEKLFF	TGCGCCAGCAGCCTACAGGATTCAGCAACTAATGAAAAACTGTTTTTT
15	once	TRBV7-9	TRBD1	TRBJ2-1	CASGPWDRGGNEQFF	TGTGCCAGCGGCCCTTGGGACAGGGGGGGCAATGAGCAGTTCTTC
16	-	TRBV5-6	TRBD1	TRBJ1-1	CASSEPGQGTNTEAFF	TGTGCCAGCAGCGAACCGGGACAGGGGACTAACACTGAAGCTTTCTTT
16	-	TRBV7-9	-	TRBJ1-5	CASSLHGTTSNQPQHF	TGTGCCAGCAGCTTGCATGGGACAACTAGCAATCAGCCCCAGCATTTT
16	-	TRBV7-3	TRBD1	TRBJ2-4	CASSSGTGRTKNIQYF	TGTGCCAGCAGCTCGGGGACAGGGCGGACCAAAAACATTCAGTACTTC
16	-	TRBV18	-	TRBJ2-7	CASSEGAGALSYEQYF	TGTGCCAGCTCAGAGGGCGCAGGGGCCCTCTCCTACGAGCAGTACTTC
13	-	TRBV18	TRBD1	TRBJ2-7	CASSLQGDGGQYF	TGTGCCAGCTCGCTCCAGGGGGATGGGGGGCAGTACTTC
13	-	TRBV19	-	TRBJ2-3	CASSAAHTDTQYF	TGTGCCAGTAGTGCAGCGCACACAGATACGCAGTATTTT
13	-	TRBV30	-	TRBJ1-4	CAWSVPGREKLFF	TGTGCCTGGAGTGTACCCGGGAGAGAAAAACTGTTTTTT
16	-	TRBV15	-	TRBJ2-7	CATSRDRWDSTYEQYF	TGTGCCACCAGCAGAGATCGGTGGGACTCCACCTACGAGCAGTACTTC
12	few	TRBV12-5	TRBD1	TRBJ2-3	CASDRGADTQYF	TGTGCTAGTGACAGGGGAGCAGATACGCAGTATTTT
14	few	TRBV7-2	TRBD2	TRBJ2-7	CASSLGLAASEQYF	TGTGCCAGCAGCTTGGGACTAGCGGCTTCCGAGCAGTACTTC
13	few	TRBV4-1	-	TRBJ1-3	CASSHSSGNTIYF	TGCGCCAGCAGCCACAGCTCTGGAAACACCATATATTTT
17	-	TRBV6-2/TRBV6-3	TRBD2	TRBJ2-1	CASSSGTSARIYNEQFF	TGTGCCAGCAGTTCCGGGACTAGCGCCCGTATTTACAATGAGCAGTTCTTC
18	-	TRBV3-1/TRBV3-2	TRBD2	TRBJ2-5	CASSQDGASGALQETQYF	TGTGCCAGCAGCCAAGATGGGGCTAGCGGGGCCCTCCAAGAGACCCAGTACTTC
17	-	TRBV27	TRBD1	TRBJ1-2	CASSPYREDRGQGGYTF	TGTGCCAGCAGTCCGTATAGGGAGGACAGGGGGCAGGGGGGCTACACCTTC
14	-	TRBV28	-	TRBJ2-5	CASSLSASRETQYF	TGTGCCAGCAGTTTATCGGCGAGCAGGGAGACCCAGTACTTC
18	-	TRBV7-9	TRBD1	TRBJ1-4	CASSLALGQGFTNEKLFF	TGTGCCAGCAGCTTAGCGCTGGGACAGGGTTTTACTAATGAAAAACTGTTTTTT
15	few	TRBV6-5	-	TRBJ1-5	CASSYTRDSYQPQHF	TGTGCCAGCAGTTACACACGAGACAGTTATCAGCCCCAGCATTTT
15	-	TRBV6-6	-	TRBJ1-1	CASSYSPKVRAEAFF	TGTGCCAGCAGTTACTCGCCGAAAGTCCGGGCTGAAGCTTTCTTT
15	once	TRBV18	-	TRBJ2-6	CASSPRASGANVLTF	TGTGCCAGCTCACCACGGGCCTCTGGGGCCAACGTCCTGACTTTC
16	-	TRBV4-2	-	TRBJ1-4	CASSQEQGATNEKLFF	TGTGCCAGCAGCCAAGAGCAGGGTGCAACTAATGAAAAACTGTTTTTT
11	-	TRBV7-3	-	TRBJ2-2	CASSSYGELFF	TGTGCCAGCAGCAGCTACGGGGAGCTGTTTTTT
15	-	TRBV3-1/TRBV3-2	TRBD1	TRBJ1-1	CASSQSDRGWAEAFF	TGTGCCAGCAGCCAATCCGACAGGGGATGGGCTGAAGCTTTCTTT
14	-	TRBV25-1	TRBD2	TRBJ2-1	CASSNLAGVNEQFF	TGTGCCAGCAGTAATTTAGCGGGAGTGAATGAGCAGTTCTTC
14	-	TRBV5-1	TRBD1	TRBJ1-1	CASSLGQGRTEAFF	TGCGCCAGCAGCCTAGGACAGGGGAGGACTGAAGCTTTCTTT
15	-	TRBV4-2	-	TRBJ2-3	CASSGGGVIGDTQYF	TGTGCCAGCAGCGGAGGGGGGGTTATTGGAGATACGCAGTATTTT
14	once	TRBV28	TRBD1	TRBJ2-1	CASIPGGAGNEQFF	TGTGCCAGCATCCCAGGGGGCGCGGGCAATGAGCAGTTCTTC
14	-	TRBV3-1/TRBV3-2	-	TRBJ2-1	CASSRWDNRNEQFF	TGTGCCAGCAGCCGTTGGGACAACAGGAATGAGCAGTTCTTC
14	-	TRBV7-3	TRBD1	TRBJ1-1	CASSSQGAGTEAFF	TGTGCCAGCAGCTCCCAGGGGGCGGGGACTGAAGCTTTCTTT
17	-	TRBV7-2	TRBD2	TRBJ2-1	CASSSRLAGSGHNEQFF	TGTGCCAGCAGCTCCCGACTAGCGGGGAGTGGCCACAATGAGCAGTTCTTC
14	-	TRBV5-6	TRBD1	TRBJ1-2	CASSPGTGGYGYTF	TGTGCCAGCAGCCCCGGGACAGGGGGTTATGGCTACACCTTC
14	once	TRBV19	TRBD2	TRBJ2-5	CASSILAGVETQYF	TGTGCCAGTAGTATCCTAGCGGGGGTAGAGACCCAGTACTTC
12	-	TRBV11-2	-	TRBJ2-7	CASSPHAYEQYF	TGTGCCAGCAGCCCCCATGCCTACGAGCAGTACTTC
12	-	TRBV2	-	TRBJ2-7	CATGIRPVDRHF	TGTGCCACCGGGATTCGTCCCGTCGACCGGCACTTC
14	-	TRBV6-5	TRBD2	TRBJ2-1	CASRPTSGGDEQFF	TGTGCCAGCAGGCCGACTAGCGGGGGTGATGAGCAGTTCTTC
16	-	TRBV9	-	TRBJ2-5	CASSASEGAGQETQYF	TGTGCCAGCAGCGCGTCAGAGGGAGCCGGCCAAGAGACCCAGTACTTC
14	-	TRBV9	-	TRBJ1-3	CASTPRTGGNTIYF	TGTGCCAGCACCCCTCGGACGGGAGGAAACACCATATATTTT
15	-	TRBV5-1	-	TRBJ2-6	CASRQGSSGANVLTF	TGCGCCAGCAGGCAGGGGTCCTCTGGGGCCAACGTCCTGACTTTC
15	-	TRBV19	-	TRBJ2-6	CASSFRYSGANVLTF	TGTGCCAGTAGTTTCCGGTACTCTGGGGCCAACGTCCTGACTTTC
11	-	TRBV20-1	TRBD1	TRBJ1-1	CSASDRVEAFF	TGCAGTGCCTCGGACAGGGTCGAAGCTTTCTTT
15	-	TRBV7-2	-	TRBJ2-2	CASSPGALRTGELFF	TGTGCCAGCAGCCCAGGGGCCCTGAGGACCGGGGAGCTGTTTTTT
14	-	TRBV5-5	-	TRBJ1-2	CASSFRTPNYGYTF	TGTGCCAGCAGCTTCAGAACACCTAACTATGGCTACACCTTC
17	once	TRBV19	TRBD1	TRBJ2-3	CASSIDRHRGLGDTQYF	TGTGCCAGTAGTATAGATCGGCACAGGGGGCTGGGAGATACGCAGTATTTT
15	-	TRBV9	-	TRBJ1-2	CASSVGSSSHYGYTF	TGTGCCAGCAGCGTAGGTAGCAGCTCCCACTATGGCTACACCTTC
14	few	TRBV7-9	-	TRBJ1-6	CASSLGGDNSPLHF	TGTGCCAGCAGCTTAGGGGGCGATAATTCACCCCTCCACTTT
16	-	TRBV7-3	TRBD1	TRBJ2-2	CASSGARGLRTGELFF	TGTGCCAGCAGCGGCGCGAGGGGGCTGAGAACCGGGGAGCTGTTTTTT
15	-	TRBV5-1	TRBD1	TRBJ1-5	CASSLGGTGGQPQHF	TGCGCCAGCAGCTTGGGTGGGACAGGGGGTCAGCCCCAGCATTTT
16	few	TRBV5-4	-	TRBJ1-4	CASSRGGGDSLEKLFF	TGTGCCAGCAGCAGGGGCGGTGGGGATTCGCTTGAAAAACTGTTTTTT
14	-	TRBV13	-	TRBJ2-5	CASSKPGLQETQYF	TGTGCCAGCAGCAAACCGGGACTCCAAGAGACCCAGTACTTC
15	-	TRBV7-3	-	TRBJ2-3	CASSPLRGGTDTQYF	TGTGCCAGCAGCCCCCTCAGGGGGGGCACAGATACGCAGTATTTT
17	once	TRBV7-2	-	TRBJ2-6	CASSPLTHSSGANVLTF	TGTGCCAGCAGCCCCCTAACACACAGCTCTGGGGCCAACGTCCTGACTTTC